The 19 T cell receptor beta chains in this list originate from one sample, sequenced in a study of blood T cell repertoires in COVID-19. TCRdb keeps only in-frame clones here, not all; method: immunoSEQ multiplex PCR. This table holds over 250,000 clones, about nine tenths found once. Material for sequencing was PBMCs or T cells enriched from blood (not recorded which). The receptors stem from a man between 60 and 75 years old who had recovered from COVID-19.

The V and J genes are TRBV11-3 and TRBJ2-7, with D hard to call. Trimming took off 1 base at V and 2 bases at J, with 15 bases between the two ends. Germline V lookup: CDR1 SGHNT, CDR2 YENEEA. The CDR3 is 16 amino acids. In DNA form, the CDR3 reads TGTGCCAGCAGCTTAGTATTTCATCCAGAGGCCTACGAGCAGTACTTC. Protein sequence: CASSLVFHPEAYEQYF.

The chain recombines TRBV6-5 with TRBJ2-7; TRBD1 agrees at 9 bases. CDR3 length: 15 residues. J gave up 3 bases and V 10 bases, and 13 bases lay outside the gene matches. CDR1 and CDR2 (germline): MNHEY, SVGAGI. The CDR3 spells CATVTRPGQGYEQYF. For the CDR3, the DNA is TGTGCCACGGTTACGCGCCCGGGACAGGGCTACGAGCAGTACTTC.

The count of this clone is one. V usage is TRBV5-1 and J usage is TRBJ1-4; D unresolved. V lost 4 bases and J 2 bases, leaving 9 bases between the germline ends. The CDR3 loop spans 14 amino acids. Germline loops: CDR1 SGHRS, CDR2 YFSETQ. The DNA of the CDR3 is TGCGCCAGCAGCCCAGGACTGACTAATGAAAAACTGTTTTTT. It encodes CASSPGLTNEKLFF.

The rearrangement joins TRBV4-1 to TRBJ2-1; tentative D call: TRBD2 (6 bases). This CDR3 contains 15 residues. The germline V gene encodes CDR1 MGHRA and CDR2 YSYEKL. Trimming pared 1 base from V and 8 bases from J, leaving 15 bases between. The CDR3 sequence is CASSQVGSGRDEQFF. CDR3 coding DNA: TGCGCCAGCAGCCAAGTAGGTAGCGGAAGGGATGAGCAGTTCTTC.

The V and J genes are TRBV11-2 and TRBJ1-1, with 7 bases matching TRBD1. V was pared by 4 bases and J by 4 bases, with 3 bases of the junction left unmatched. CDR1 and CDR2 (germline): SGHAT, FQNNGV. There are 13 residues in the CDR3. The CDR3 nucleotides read TGTGCCAGCAGCTCGACAGGGATCACTGAAGCTTTCTTT. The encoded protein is CASSSTGITEAFF.

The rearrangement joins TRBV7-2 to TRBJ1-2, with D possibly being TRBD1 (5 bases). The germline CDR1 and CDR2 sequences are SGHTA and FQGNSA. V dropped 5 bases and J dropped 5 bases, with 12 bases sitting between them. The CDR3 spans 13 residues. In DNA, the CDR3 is TGTGCCAGCAGCCCGGGGGGGGGTTATGGCTACACCTTC. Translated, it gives CASSPGGGYGYTF.

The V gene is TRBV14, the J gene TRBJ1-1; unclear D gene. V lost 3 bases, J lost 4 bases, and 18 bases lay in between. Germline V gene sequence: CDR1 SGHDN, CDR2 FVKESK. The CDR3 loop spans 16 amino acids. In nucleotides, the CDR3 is TGTGCCAGCAGCCAGACCGTCGGCAGGTTGGGCACTGAAGCTTTCTTT. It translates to CASSQTVGRLGTEAFF. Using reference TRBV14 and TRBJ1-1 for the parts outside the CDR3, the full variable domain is EAGVTQFPSHSVIEKGQTVTLRCDPISGHDNLYWYRRVMGKEIKFLLHFVKESKQDESGMPNNRFLAERTGGTYSTLKVQPAELEDSGVYFCASSQTVGRLGTEAFFGQGTRLTVV.

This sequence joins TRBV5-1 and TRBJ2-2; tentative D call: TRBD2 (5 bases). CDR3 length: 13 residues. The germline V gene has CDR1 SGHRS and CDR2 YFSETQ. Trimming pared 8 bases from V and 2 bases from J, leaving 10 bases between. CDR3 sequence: CASTRSNTGELFF. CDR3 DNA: TGCGCCAGTACTAGGAGCAACACCGGGGAGCTGTTTTTT.

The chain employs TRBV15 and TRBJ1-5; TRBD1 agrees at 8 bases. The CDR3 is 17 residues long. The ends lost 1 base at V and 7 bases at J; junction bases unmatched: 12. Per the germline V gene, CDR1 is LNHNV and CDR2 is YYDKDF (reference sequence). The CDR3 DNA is TGTGCCACCAGCAGAGCGGATGCAGGGGGCCTTTGGCAGCCCCAGCATTTT. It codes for CATSRADAGGLWQPQHF. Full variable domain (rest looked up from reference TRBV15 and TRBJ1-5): DAMVIQNPRYQVTQFGKPVTLSCSQTLNHNVMYWYQQKSSQAPKLLFHYYDKDFNNEADTPDNFQSRRPNTSFCFLDIRSPGLGDTAMYLCATSRADAGGLWQPQHFGDGTRLSIL.

CDR3 protein: CSASGLAELAKNIQYF. The CDR3 DNA follows: TGCAGTGCTAGTGGACTAGCGGAGTTAGCCAAAAACATTCAGTACTTC. This rearrangement joins TRBV20-1 to TRBJ2-4; 10 nucleotides align to TRBD2. Trimming removed 3 bases from V and 0 bases from J; junction bases left unmatched: 5. The CDR3 length is 16 residues. The germline gives CDR1 DFQATT, CDR2 SNEGSKA (reference sequence).

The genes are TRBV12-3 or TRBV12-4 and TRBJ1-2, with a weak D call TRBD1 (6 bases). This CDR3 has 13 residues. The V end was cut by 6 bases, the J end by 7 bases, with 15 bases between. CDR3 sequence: CASRDTGNRGYTF. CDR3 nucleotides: TGTGCCAGCAGGGATACAGGGAACCGTGGCTACACCTTC.

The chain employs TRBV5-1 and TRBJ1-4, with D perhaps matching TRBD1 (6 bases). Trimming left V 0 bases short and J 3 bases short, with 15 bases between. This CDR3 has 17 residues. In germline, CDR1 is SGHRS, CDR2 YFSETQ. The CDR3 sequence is CASSLAGGHAANEKLFF. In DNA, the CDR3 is TGCGCCAGCAGCTTGGCCGGGGGGCACGCGGCTAATGAAAAACTGTTTTTT.

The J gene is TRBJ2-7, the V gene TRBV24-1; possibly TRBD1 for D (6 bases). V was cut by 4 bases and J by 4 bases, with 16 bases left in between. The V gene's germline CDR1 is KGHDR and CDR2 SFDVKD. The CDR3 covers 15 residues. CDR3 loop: CATSDPGTSPYEQYF. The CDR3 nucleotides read TGTGCCACCAGTGACCCCGGGACAAGTCCATACGAGCAGTACTTC.

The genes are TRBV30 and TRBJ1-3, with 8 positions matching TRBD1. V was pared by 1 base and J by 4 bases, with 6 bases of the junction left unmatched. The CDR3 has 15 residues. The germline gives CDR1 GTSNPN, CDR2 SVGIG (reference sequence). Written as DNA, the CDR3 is TGTGCCTGGAGTGAGGACAGGGTGCTGGGAAACACCATATATTTT. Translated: CAWSEDRVLGNTIYF. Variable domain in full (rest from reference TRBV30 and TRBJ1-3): SQTIHQWPATLVQPVGSPLSLECTVEGTSNPNLYWYRQAAGRGLQLLFYSVGIGQISSEVPQNLSASRPQDRQFILSSKKLLLSDSGFYLCAWSEDRVLGNTIYFGEGSWLTVV.

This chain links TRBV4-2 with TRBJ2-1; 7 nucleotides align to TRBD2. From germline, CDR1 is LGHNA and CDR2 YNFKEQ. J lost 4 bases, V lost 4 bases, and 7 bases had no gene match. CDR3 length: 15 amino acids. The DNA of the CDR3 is TGTGCCAGCAGCCCCTTGTTGCGGGGGTACAATGAGCAGTTCTTC. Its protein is CASSPLLRGYNEQFF.

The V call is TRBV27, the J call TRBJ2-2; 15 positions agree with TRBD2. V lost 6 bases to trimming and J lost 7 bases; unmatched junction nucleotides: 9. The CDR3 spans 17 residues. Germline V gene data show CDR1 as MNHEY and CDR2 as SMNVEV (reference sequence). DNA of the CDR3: TGTGCCAGCAGAACGGGACTAGCGGGAGGCGTAGGCGGGGAGCTGTTTTTT. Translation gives CASRTGLAGGVGGELFF.

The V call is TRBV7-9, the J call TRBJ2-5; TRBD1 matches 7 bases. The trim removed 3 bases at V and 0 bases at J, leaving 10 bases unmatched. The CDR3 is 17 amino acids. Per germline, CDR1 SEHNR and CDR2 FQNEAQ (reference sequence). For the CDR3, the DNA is TGTGCCAGCAGCTTGCCCCCCTACAGGGGTTACCAAGAGACCCAGTACTTC. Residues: CASSLPPYRGYQETQYF.

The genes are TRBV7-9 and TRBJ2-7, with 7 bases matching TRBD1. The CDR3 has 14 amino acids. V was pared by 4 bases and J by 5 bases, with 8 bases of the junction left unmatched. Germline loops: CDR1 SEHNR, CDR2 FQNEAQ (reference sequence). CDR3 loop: CASSSPDRVDEQYF. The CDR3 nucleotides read TGTGCCAGCAGCTCGCCCGACAGGGTGGACGAGCAGTACTTC.

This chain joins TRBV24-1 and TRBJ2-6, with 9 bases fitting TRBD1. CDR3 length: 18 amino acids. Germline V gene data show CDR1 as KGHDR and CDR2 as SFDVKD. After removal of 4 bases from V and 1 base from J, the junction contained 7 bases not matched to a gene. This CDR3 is CATSEQGATVSGANVLTF. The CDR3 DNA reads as TGTGCCACCAGTGAACAGGGGGCTACTGTATCTGGGGCCAACGTCCTGACTTTC.